This TCR beta chain was identified in a study of metastatic and nonmetastatic thyroid tumors. Thyroid surgery was preceded by no treatment in any patient. TCRdb reprocessed the PCR reads via MiXCR. The sample comprises 30,000 to 35,000 clones, over 12% of which are singletons, and under 20% rests with the top ten. The CDR3 has 15 residues. Trimming removed 2 bases from V and 6 bases from J, with 14 bases in between. The germline V gene has CDR1 MDHEN and CDR2 SYDVKM. This clone was counted at least ten times. This chain connects TRBV28 to TRBJ1-3, with D possibly TRBD1 on 6 matching bases. The receptor's source is a male donor with papillary thyroid cancer or a benign thyroid nodule (not recorded which). Some clones in this sample may be carry-over from other donors' samples. The sample was blood. DNA of the CDR3: TGTGCCAGCAGTTTACCAGGGGTAATTGAAAACACCATATATTTT. Protein: CASSLPGVIENTIYF.